The clone carrying this T cell receptor (beta chain) was seen a handful of times. What it binds is unknown. Findings and caveats of the study: The larger-cohort validation was restricted to a single TCR beta V-J rearrangement rather than whole repertoires.

TCRdb reprocessed the 5' RACE reads with MiXCR, giving one entry per CDR3 protein. The data hold roughly 45,000 distinct CDR3 sequences, with over 25% observed a single time. This receptor was obtained from a female donor with breast cancer. Sequences were obtained from tumor-infiltrating memory CD4+ T cells sorted from the breast tumor. Sample subset: memory CD4+ T cells, CD4+CD45RO+CD25-.

The DNA of the CDR3 is TGTGCCACCGCCCCTGGGGGTGGCGGGCTAACCTACGAGCAGTACTTC. As protein: CATAPGGGGLTYEQYF. The chain joins TRBV28 to TRBJ2-7; the D call may be TRBD1 or TRBD2 (5 bases each). Germline values: CDR1 MDHEN, CDR2 SYDVKM. This CDR3 comprises 16 residues. The V gene lost 10 bases and the J gene lost 2 bases, with 24 bases spanning the gap.